This TCR beta chain stems from a study of CD4 T cells in relation to SARS-CoV-2 and coronaviruses. Only in-frame clones appear in the TCRdb table, and some are missing; sequencing was by immunoSEQ multiplex PCR. This sample has about 60,000 clones; about 95% occur once, and the top ten carry approximately 0.15%. The ends were cut back, 4 bases at V and 9 bases at J, with 25 bases in the middle. From germline, CDR1 is MGHRA and CDR2 YSYEKL. The CDR3 totals 17 residues. Before the COVID-19 pandemic, during about 2010-2018, CD4+ T cells were taken from unexposed donors. The sequenced sample consisted of naive CD4+ T cells from PBMCs. The subset denotes: naive CD4+ T cells isolated by negative enrichment. The V call is TRBV4-1, the J call TRBJ2-1; D may be TRBD1 (6 bases). The sequence derives from a human donor in good health. CDR3 sequence (DNA): TGCGCCAGCAGCCCGGGGCGTTTGGAGCGAAAAGGGGGTGAGCAGTTCTTC. This gives the protein CASSPGRLERKGGEQFF.